Below are 3 T cell receptor beta chains sequenced from a single sample in a study of blood T cell repertoires in COVID-19. Here immunoSEQ multiplex PCR was the method, and the copy in TCRdb shows in-frame clones only, minus some. The table shows approximately 260,000 clones, with roughly 87% occurring only once. The sequenced sample was peripheral blood. Receptors originate from a man in his 60s who had recovered from COVID-19.

J is TRBJ2-3 and V is TRBV29-1, with 13 bases aligning to TRBD2. The CDR3 extends over 15 amino acids. The V gene's germline CDR1 is SQVTM and CDR2 ANQGSEA. V gave up 5 bases and J gave up 14 bases; unmatched junction bases: 16. The CDR3 loop is CSVLRLAGGPPHRYF. CDR3 bases: TGCAGCGTTTTACGACTAGCGGGGGGCCCTCCACATAGGTATTTT.

In nucleotides, the CDR3 is TGCAGCGTTGTAAGCCCCAGGGTCTATGGCTACACCTTC. Translating it yields CSVVSPRVYGYTF. The V gene is TRBV29-1, the J gene TRBJ1-2; D perhaps matches TRBD1 (5 bases). The V end was cut by 4 bases, the J end by 4 bases, with 13 bases between. CDR1 and CDR2 from the germline V gene are SQVTM and ANQGSEA. CDR3 length: 13 residues.

This chain links TRBV2 with TRBJ1-2; D possibly corresponds to TRBD1 (6 bases). Germline lookup yields CDR1 SNHLY and CDR2 FYNNEI. The V end was cut by 7 bases, the J end by 4 bases, with 13 bases between. The CDR3 has 13 residues. The chain's CDR3 is CASNNRAFYGYTF. The CDR3 bases are TGTGCCAGCAATAACAGGGCTTTCTATGGCTACACCTTC. The entire variable domain, with the rest obtained from reference TRBV2 and TRBJ1-2, is as follows: EPEVTQTPSHQVTQMGQEVILRCVPISNHLYFYWYRQILGQKVEFLVSFYNNEISEKSEIFDDQFSVERPDGSNFTLKIRSTKLEDSAMYFCASNNRAFYGYTFGSGTRLTVV.